These 19 T cell receptor beta chains came from one sample sequenced in a study of T cells in Graves' hyperthyroidism and ophthalmopathy. Amplified TCR beta CDR3 regions came from RNA transcripts. An initial round of RT-PCR targeting the TCR CDR3 relied on the HTBI primer set. TCRdb independently ran MiXCR on the multiplex PCR reads; one entry per CDR3 protein. In the table there are about 560,000 distinct CDR3 sequences, approximately 16% of which are singletons. Source material: blood. The source is a woman aged 18-29 years with Graves' hyperthyroidism.

In its sample, this clonotype was seen a few times. The V gene is TRBV7-9, the J gene TRBJ2-1, with D unclear. This CDR3 contains 11 residues. Germline V CDR1 and CDR2: SEHNR, FQNEAQ (reference sequence). Trimming left V 5 bases short and J 7 bases short, with 6 bases between. CDR3 region: CASSKLNEQFF. As DNA, the CDR3 is TGTGCCAGCAGCAAGTTGAATGAGCAGTTCTTC.

This clonotype turned up a few times. The chain joins TRBV14 to TRBJ1-1; D is uncertain. CDR3 size: 13 residues. CDR1 and CDR2 from the germline V gene are SGHDN and FVKESK. Trimming shortened V by 4 bases and J by 8 bases, and 14 bases separated the two germline ends. CDR3 loop: CASSLTLGLEAFF. DNA for the CDR3: TGTGCCAGCAGCCTAACCCTAGGGTTGGAAGCTTTCTTT.

This chain links TRBV5-8 with TRBJ1-3; D is uncertain. Trimming removed 2 bases from V and 9 bases from J, with 9 bases in between. Germline V lookup: CDR1 SGHTS, CDR2 YDEGEE. This CDR3 is built from 12 residues. The CDR3 DNA reads TGTGCCAGCAGCTTACTTGAGGCCACCATATATTTT. This codes for CASSLLEATIYF.

This clonotype has at least ten counts. The rearrangement uses TRBV15 and TRBJ1-1; tentative D call: TRBD1 (6 bases). Trimming took 3 bases from V and 6 from J, leaving 17 bases between them. The length of the CDR3 is 15 residues. Germline CDR1 and CDR2: LNHNV and YYDKDF (reference sequence). The CDR3 bases are TGTGCCACCAGCAGCGGTGACAGGTTTCCATCTGAAGCTTTCTTT. Its translation: CATSSGDRFPSEAFF.

This clonotype came up once. V usage is TRBV9 and J usage is TRBJ2-3, with no clear D. The germline V and J ends were trimmed by 4 bases and 7 bases, with 10 bases remaining between them. The CDR3 has 12 amino acids. Looked up from germline, CDR1 is SGDLS and CDR2 is YYNGEE. CDR3 DNA sequence: TGTGCCAGCAGCCAAGATAGAAATACGCAGTATTTT. Encoded protein: CASSQDRNTQYF.

This clonotype was detected a few times. The junction does not match germline at one end; this may be a read error. The rearrangement joins TRBV9 to TRBJ2-2; unclear D gene. Germline V gene sequence: CDR1 SGDLS, CDR2 YYNGEE. CDR3 length: 12 amino acids. CDR3 in amino acids: CASGVMIGELFF. The CDR3 DNA follows: TGTGCCAGCGGCGTGATGATCGGGGAGCTGTTTTTT.

This clonotype occurred many times. The rearrangement uses TRBV20-1 and TRBJ2-1; possible D gene TRBD2, 6 bases. CDR3 size: 14 residues. The V end lost 3 bases, the J end lost 7 bases, and 16 bases lay between the germline ends. Germline CDR1 is DFQATT and CDR2 is SNEGSKA (reference sequence). The CDR3 DNA reads TGCAGTGCTAGCTGGACTAATTTTCCGAATGAGCAGTTCTTC. Its protein is CSASWTNFPNEQFF.

This clonotype was counted many times. The chain's CDR3 is CASTLGTGDTEAFF. CDR3 DNA sequence: TGTGCCAGCACCTTGGGGACGGGGGACACTGAAGCTTTCTTT. V and J are TRBV12-3 or TRBV12-4 and TRBJ1-1, with TRBD1 as a possible D gene (5 bases). CDR3 length: 14 amino acids. V was shortened by 7 bases and J by 3 bases, with 15 bases between the two germline ends.

This chain connects TRBV19 to TRBJ2-3; 7 bases line up with TRBD2. The CDR3 is 15 residues long. CDR1 and CDR2 from the germline V gene are LNHDA and SQIVND (reference sequence). Trimming cost V 3 bases and J 6 bases; bases outside gene matches: 9. Here the CDR3 DNA reads TGTGCCAGTAGTATCGGGGTAGCGGGCCAGGATACGCAGTATTTT. It translates to CASSIGVAGQDTQYF.

The V gene is TRBV20-1, the J gene TRBJ2-2, with 9 bases fitting TRBD2. V gave up 3 bases and J gave up 6 bases; unmatched junction bases: 5. Germline-derived CDR1 and CDR2 are DFQATT and SNEGSKA (reference sequence). This CDR3 comprises 14 residues. The CDR3 DNA sequence: TGCAGTGCTAGGTCCGGGACTAGCCCCGGGGAGCTGTTTTTT. It specifies CSARSGTSPGELFF.

The V call is TRBV29-1, the J call TRBJ2-7, with D maybe TRBD1 (5 bases). The CDR3 totals 14 residues. Deletions cut 6 bases from V and 5 bases from J, with 20 bases between. Germline CDR1 reads SQVTM; CDR2 reads ANQGSEA. The CDR3 DNA is TGCAGCGTCCCGGTGGGGCCCCTTGACCACGAGCAGTACTTC. This translates into CSVPVGPLDHEQYF.

In the case of this clonotype: A much larger clonotype is one base distant, so this may be a read error. The rearrangement uses TRBV28 and TRBJ2-1, with a tentative D call TRBD2 (6 bases). This CDR3 spans 15 amino acids. The V gene's germline CDR1 is MDHEN and CDR2 SYDVKM. The CDR3 DNA reads as TGTGCCGGCAGTCCGGGACTGCTTTATCCCAATGAGCAGTTCTTC. Protein: CAGSPGLLYPNEQFF.

This clonotype was recorded at least ten times. This chain uses TRBV24-1 with TRBJ2-3, with D maybe TRBD2 (5 bases). Germline CDR1 KGHDR, CDR2 SFDVKD. This CDR3 comprises 14 residues. V was cut by 4 bases and J by 6 bases, with 13 bases left in between. DNA of the CDR3: TGTGCCACCAGTGAGGAAGGGAGTCTGGATACGCAGTATTTT. Its protein is CATSEEGSLDTQYF.

This clonotype was observed a few times. The gene calls are TRBV3-1 and TRBJ2-5; 13 nucleotides align to TRBD2. Germline assignment: CDR1 LGHDT and CDR2 YNNKEL (reference sequence). Trimming took 7 bases from V and 5 from J; bases not matched to a gene: 7. This CDR3 contains 15 residues. CDR3 nucleotide sequence: TGTGCCAGCACCCTAGGGACTAGCGGGACCGAGACCCAGTACTTC. This translates into CASTLGTSGTETQYF.

In its sample, this clonotype was seen many times. The CDR3 DNA is TGTGCCAGCAGTTTAGGGTCGGGGCTCACGGGCTACACCTTC. Translated, it gives CASSLGSGLTGYTF. The V and J genes are TRBV12-3 or TRBV12-4 and TRBJ1-2; D perhaps matches TRBD1 (5 bases). Trimming cost V 1 base and J 8 bases, with 14 bases left between them. The CDR3 runs 14 residues.

On this clonotype: Possible read error: a much larger clone is one base away. The gene calls are TRBV6-2 or TRBV6-3 and TRBJ1-4; D uncertain. CDR3 length equals 16 residues. The germline gives CDR1 MNHEY, CDR2 SVGEGT. The CDR3 DNA sequence: TGTGCCAGCAGTTACTCTCGGCCAGGTCTGAGTGAAAAACTGCTTTTT. Translating gives CASSYSRPGLSEKLLF.

The chain is built from TRBV3-1 and TRBJ1-3, with D unresolved. The germline V and J ends were trimmed by 1 base and 0 bases, with 4 bases remaining between them. Germline lookup yields CDR1 LGHDT and CDR2 YNNKEL (reference sequence). The CDR3 has 14 residues. CDR3 in amino acids: CASSQGHSGNTIYF. The CDR3 bases are TGTGCCAGCAGCCAAGGGCACTCTGGAAACACCATATATTTT.

This clonotype was observed a few times. The rearrangement links TRBV29-1 to TRBJ1-1; a possible D gene is TRBD1 (6 bases). This CDR3 is built from 12 residues. CDR1 and CDR2 (germline): SQVTM, ANQGSEA. The V end was cut by 7 bases, the J end by 4 bases, with 13 bases between. CDR3 sequence reads: CSALTGFTEAFF. The DNA for the CDR3 is TGCAGCGCCCTGACAGGTTTCACTGAAGCTTTCTTT.

The rearrangement joins TRBV6-2 or TRBV6-3 to TRBJ2-2; 7 bases line up with TRBD1. Trimming took 7 bases from V and 7 from J; bases not matched to a gene: 12. This CDR3 comprises 15 residues. The germline CDR1 and CDR2 sequences are MNHEY and SVGEGT. CDR3 protein: CASNLDRDEGGELFF. Written as DNA, the CDR3 is TGTGCCAGCAATCTCGACAGGGACGAGGGCGGGGAGCTGTTTTTT.